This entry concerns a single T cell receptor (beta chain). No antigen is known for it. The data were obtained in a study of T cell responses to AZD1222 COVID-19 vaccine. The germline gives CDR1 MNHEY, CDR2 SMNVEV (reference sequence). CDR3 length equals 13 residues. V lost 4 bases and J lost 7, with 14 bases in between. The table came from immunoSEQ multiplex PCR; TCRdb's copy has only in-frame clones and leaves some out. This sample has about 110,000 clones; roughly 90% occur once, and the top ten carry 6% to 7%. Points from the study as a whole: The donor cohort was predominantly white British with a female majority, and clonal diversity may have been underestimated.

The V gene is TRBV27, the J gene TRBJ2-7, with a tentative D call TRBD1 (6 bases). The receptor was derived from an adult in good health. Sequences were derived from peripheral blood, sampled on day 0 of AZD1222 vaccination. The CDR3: CASSSRGTGEQYF. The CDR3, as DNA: TGTGCCAGCAGTTCCAGGGGAACGGGGGAGCAGTACTTC.